What follows are 31 T cell receptor beta chains derived from one specimen sequenced in a study of shared clonotypes between healthy human individuals. Sequencing used immunoSEQ multiplex PCR; TCRdb keeps in-frame clones, though not all of them. The top ten clones hold about 0.89% of a sample with 850,000 to 1,100,000 clones, around three quarters of them seen once. The sample comprised memory CD4+ T cells from PBMCs. Subset here: CD45RA-negative fraction. The receptors derive from a young man in good health. Some clones in this sample may be carry-over from other donors' samples.

A few counts support this clone. This sequence joins TRBV6-1 and TRBJ2-7, with a tentative D call TRBD1 (5 bases). Germline CDR1 reads MNHNS; CDR2 reads SASEGT. This CDR3 contains 13 residues. With 4 bases removed from V and 5 bases from J, the gap between germline ends came to 12 bases. The CDR3 region is CASSARAIDEQYF. The CDR3 nucleotides read TGTGCCAGCAGTGCCAGGGCGATCGACGAGCAGTACTTC.

The sample holds one count of this clone. V is TRBV7-2 and J is TRBJ2-3, with D unclear. The CDR3 runs 14 residues. Between the trimmed V and J ends, which lost 1 base and 3 bases, there was a span of 8 bases. Germline-derived CDR1 and CDR2 are SGHTA and FQGNSA. DNA of the CDR3: TGTGCCAGCAGCTTAGAGGTGCAGACAGATACGCAGTATTTT. It translates to CASSLEVQTDTQYF.

V and J are TRBV5-6 and TRBJ1-2, with no clear D. The CDR3 length is 12 residues. Germline CDR1 reads SGHDT; CDR2 reads YYEEEE. Trimming took 4 bases from V and 7 from J, leaving 11 bases between them. The CDR3 sequence: CASSPPAGGYTF. CDR3 sequence (DNA): TGTGCCAGCAGCCCACCCGCCGGTGGCTACACCTTC.

Note on this clone: The sample has other DNA sequences that encode this CDR3 too. V usage is TRBV28 and J usage is TRBJ1-1; D uncertain. The germline V gene has CDR1 MDHEN and CDR2 SYDVKM. The V end was cut by 5 bases, the J end by 5 bases, with 9 bases between. The CDR3 is 12 amino acids. Written as DNA, the CDR3 is TGTGCCAGCAGTACGGGTGGGACTGAAGCTTTCTTT. Residues: CASSTGGTEAFF.

This chain uses TRBV6-6 with TRBJ2-5; the match to TRBD2 covers 16 bases. After removal of 4 bases from V and 11 bases from J, the junction contained 7 bases not matched to a gene. CDR1 and CDR2 (germline): MNHNY, SVGAGI (reference sequence). The CDR3 has 15 amino acids. Here the CDR3 DNA reads TGTGCCAGCAGTTTCGGCGGGACTAGCGGGAGGGAGCAGTACTTC. It yields the protein CASSFGGTSGREQYF.

This clone was seen a single time. The chain couples TRBV6-1 to TRBJ1-3, with D possibly being TRBD1 (6 bases). Trimming left V 1 base short and J 5 bases short, with 9 bases between. This CDR3 comprises 14 residues. Germline-derived CDR1 and CDR2 are MNHNS and SASEGT. In DNA form, the CDR3 reads TGTGCCAGCAGTGAAGGACAGGCCCGAAACACCATATATTTT. It specifies CASSEGQARNTIYF.

The chain is built from TRBV29-1 and TRBJ1-2; TRBD1 aligns across 7 bases. CDR1 SQVTM and CDR2 ANQGSEA come from the germline V gene. V gave up 6 bases and J gave up 0 bases; unmatched junction bases: 7. This CDR3 has 14 residues. The CDR3 region has the DNA TGCAGCGTGACCGGGACAGAGGCTAACTATGGCTACACCTTC. It specifies CSVTGTEANYGYTF.

As concerns this clone: A much more abundant neighbour one base away suggests this may be a read error. Different DNA sequences within this sample yield the same CDR3. J is TRBJ2-7 and V is TRBV6-1, with D unresolved. V lost 3 bases, J lost 3 bases, and 6 bases lay in between. This CDR3 spans 12 amino acids. CDR1 and CDR2 from the germline V gene are MNHNS and SASEGT. For the CDR3, the DNA is TGTGCCAGCAGTGAGGTGGGCTACGAGCAGTACTTC. It is translated as CASSEVGYEQYF.

CDR3 region: CASAPQGWNTEAFF. DNA of the CDR3: TGTGCCAGCGCCCCACAGGGTTGGAACACTGAAGCTTTCTTT. The chain has TRBV2 and TRBJ1-1; a weak D match, TRBD1 (6 bases). In germline, CDR1 is SNHLY, CDR2 FYNNEI. This CDR3 spans 14 amino acids. V was trimmed by 8 bases and J by 1 base, leaving 14 bases between them.

This clone came up many times. The CDR3 sequence is CASSPSSYNEQFF. The CDR3 DNA sequence: TGTGCCAGCAGCCCCAGCTCCTACAATGAGCAGTTCTTC. J is TRBJ2-1 and V is TRBV9; D unresolved. Trimming pared 4 bases from V and 0 bases from J, leaving 5 bases between. Germline lookup yields CDR1 SGDLS and CDR2 YYNGEE. CDR3 length: 13 residues.

The rearrangement joins TRBV29-1 to TRBJ1-2; D might be TRBD1 (5 bases). CDR1 is SQVTM and CDR2 is ANQGSEA in the germline V gene. The CDR3 extends over 11 amino acids. Trimming took off 2 bases at V and 7 bases at J, with 8 bases between the two ends. In nucleotides, the CDR3 is TGCAGCGTTGAATTCGGGGCTGGCTACACCTTC. It encodes CSVEFGAGYTF.

The V gene is TRBV4-1, the J gene TRBJ1-1; TRBD1 is a possible D gene (5 bases). The CDR3 is made up of 15 amino acids. The ends were cut back, 3 bases at V and 11 bases at J, with 22 bases in the middle. Looked up from germline, CDR1 is MGHRA and CDR2 is YSYEKL. This CDR3 reads CASSHPVKGVFGAFF. Here the CDR3 DNA reads TGCGCCAGCAGCCATCCCGTCAAAGGGGTGTTTGGCGCTTTCTTT.

V is TRBV9 and J is TRBJ2-7, with TRBD1 matching 8 bases. This CDR3 contains 15 residues. The germline V gene has CDR1 SGDLS and CDR2 YYNGEE. The ends lost 4 bases at V and 2 bases at J; junction bases unmatched: 8. CDR3 loop: CASSIGQGSAYEQYF. Written as DNA, the CDR3 is TGTGCCAGCAGCATTGGACAGGGTTCAGCCTACGAGCAGTACTTC. The entire variable domain, with the rest obtained from reference TRBV9 and TRBJ2-7, is as follows: DSGVTQTPKHLITATGQRVTLRCSPRSGDLSVYWYQQSLDQGLQFLIQYYNGEERAKGNILERFSAQQFPDLHSELNLSSLELGDSALYFCASSIGQGSAYEQYFGPGTRLTVT.

The V gene is TRBV6-5, the J gene TRBJ2-3, with 10 bases matching TRBD2. V was pared by 7 bases and J by 1 base, with 2 bases of the junction left unmatched. The CDR3 consists of 14 residues. CDR1 is MNHEY and CDR2 is SVGAGI in the germline V gene. The CDR3 protein is CASTTSGRTDTQYF. CDR3 coding DNA: TGTGCCAGCACGACTAGCGGGCGCACAGATACGCAGTATTTT.

The table lists this clone with a few counts. This sample includes further DNA sequences coding for the same CDR3. The rearrangement joins TRBV11-2 to TRBJ2-3; D gene uncertain. Germline assignment: CDR1 SGHAT and CDR2 FQNNGV. V was trimmed by 4 bases and J by 2 bases, leaving 1 base between them. The CDR3 sequence is 11 residues long. CDR3 region: CASSSTDTQYF. The CDR3 DNA is TGTGCCAGCAGCTCCACAGATACGCAGTATTTT.

The chain joins TRBV5-1 to TRBJ2-7, with 8 nucleotides matching TRBD1. Unmatched junction bases numbered 5, after V lost 3 bases and J lost 0 bases. Germline values: CDR1 SGHRS, CDR2 YFSETQ. This CDR3 region has 15 residues. The CDR3 DNA follows: TGCGCCAGCAGCTCCCGGGACAGGAGCTCCTACGAGCAGTACTTC. It yields the protein CASSSRDRSSYEQYF.

CDR3 nucleotide sequence: TGTGCCAGCAGTCCCGCGGCAGCGCAACCTAACTATGGCTACACCTTC. Its protein is CASSPAAAQPNYGYTF. This chain uses TRBV28 with TRBJ1-2; unclear D gene. Germline values: CDR1 MDHEN, CDR2 SYDVKM. The CDR3 length is 16 residues. Trimming left V 5 bases short and J 0 bases short, with 16 bases between.

V usage is TRBV5-8 and J usage is TRBJ1-5, with unresolved D. The CDR3 is 18 residues long. V shed 1 base and J shed 5 bases, with 22 bases lying between them. Germline V CDR1 and CDR2: SGHTS, YDEGEE. In nucleotides, the CDR3 is TGTGCCAGCAGCTTGTCGATCGCCCAAGTCGTTCTGGATCAGCCCCAGCATTTT. Translated, it gives CASSLSIAQVVLDQPQHF.

This chain uses TRBV28 with TRBJ1-4, with 10 nucleotides matching TRBD1. This CDR3 has 17 amino acids. V was clipped by 0 bases and J by 5 bases; unmatched bases: 6. The V gene's germline CDR1 is MDHEN and CDR2 SYDVKM. CDR3 coding DNA: TGTGCCAGCAGTTTATGGTCGACAGGGGGCGGAAATGAAAAACTGTTTTTT. Translated, it gives CASSLWSTGGGNEKLFF.

The chain has TRBV29-1 and TRBJ1-2; D is unresolved. CDR1 and CDR2 (germline): SQVTM, ANQGSEA. The CDR3 extends over 9 amino acids. V shed 3 bases and J shed 7 bases, with 3 bases lying between them. CDR3 amino acids: CSVDSGYTF. In DNA form, the CDR3 reads TGCAGCGTTGACAGTGGCTACACCTTC.

The chain has TRBV28 and TRBJ1-2; 8 positions agree with TRBD1. The V gene's germline CDR1 is MDHEN and CDR2 SYDVKM. CDR3 size: 16 residues. Trimming took 5 bases from V and 1 from J; bases not matched to a gene: 9. CDR3 DNA sequence: TGTGCCAGCAGTCAGCGGGACAGGTTGATTAACTATGGCTACACCTTC. Translated: CASSQRDRLINYGYTF.

V is TRBV28 and J is TRBJ2-7; perhaps TRBD2 as D (5 bases). CDR1 is MDHEN and CDR2 is SYDVKM in the germline V gene. V was pared by 2 bases and J by 2 bases, with 10 bases between. This CDR3 contains 14 residues. The CDR3: CASSLPPGAYEQYF. The CDR3 DNA reads TGTGCCAGCAGTTTACCTCCCGGGGCCTACGAGCAGTACTTC.

The chain has TRBV15 and TRBJ1-4; no reliable D call. The CDR3 is 14 residues long. The germline V gene has CDR1 LNHNV and CDR2 YYDKDF (reference sequence). Trimming removed 7 bases from V and 3 bases from J, with 12 bases in between. The CDR3 DNA reads as TGTGCCACCACCCGGAAGTCGGCTAATGAAAAACTGTTTTTT. Residues: CATTRKSANEKLFF. Using reference TRBV15 and TRBJ1-4 for the parts outside the CDR3, the full variable domain is DAMVIQNPRYQVTQFGKPVTLSCSQTLNHNVMYWYQQKSSQAPKLLFHYYDKDFNNEADTPDNFQSRRPNTSFCFLDIRSPGLGDTAMYLCATTRKSANEKLFFGSGTQLSVL.

The genes are TRBV28 and TRBJ1-2, with D perhaps matching TRBD1 (6 bases). CDR1 MDHEN and CDR2 SYDVKM come from the germline V gene. V was cut by 5 bases and J by 0 bases, with 10 bases left in between. The CDR3 is made up of 14 amino acids. The CDR3 coding sequence is TGTGCCAGCAGTGGGGGCAATCCTAACTATGGCTACACCTTC. Its translation is CASSGGNPNYGYTF.

The chain has TRBV11-2 and TRBJ2-7, with D possibly matching TRBD2 (5 bases). This CDR3 contains 14 residues. Trimming removed 1 base from V and 2 bases from J, with 9 bases in between. Germline V CDR1 and CDR2: SGHAT, FQNNGV. The CDR3 bases are TGTGCCAGCAGCTTAGTTTCGGGAACCTACGAGCAGTACTTC. Translation: CASSLVSGTYEQYF.

V and J are TRBV7-9 and TRBJ2-3; TRBD2 agrees at 8 bases. The CDR3 is made up of 15 amino acids. Trimming took 2 bases from V and 4 from J; bases not matched to a gene: 5. CDR1 SEHNR and CDR2 FQNEAQ come from the germline V gene (reference sequence). The CDR3 reads CASSLISGRADTQYF. The CDR3 DNA is TGTGCCAGCAGCTTAATCAGCGGGAGAGCAGATACGCAGTATTTT.

V is TRBV29-1 and J is TRBJ2-7; D possibly uses TRBD1 or TRBD2 (5 bases each). CDR3 size: 13 residues. V was clipped by 4 bases and J by 3 bases, with 13 bases between them. Germline V gene sequence: CDR1 SQVTM, CDR2 ANQGSEA. DNA for the CDR3: TGCAGCGTTGGTGGGGACGGCCTCTACGAGCAGTACTTC. It specifies CSVGGDGLYEQYF.

This clone was counted only a few times. The chain employs TRBV18 and TRBJ1-5; D may be TRBD1 (5 bases). With 1 base removed from V and 3 bases from J, the gap between germline ends came to 7 bases. The germline gives CDR1 KGHSH, CDR2 LQKENI. The CDR3 has 14 amino acids. The CDR3 DNA is TGTGCCAGCTCACCACGGGGGTTCAATCAGCCCCAGCATTTT. Protein sequence: CASSPRGFNQPQHF. The whole variable domain, remainder taken from reference TRBV18 and TRBJ1-5, is NAGVMQNPRHLVRRRGQEARLRCSPMKGHSHVYWYRQLPEEGLKFMVYLQKENIIDESGMPKERFSAEFPKEGPSILRIQQVVRGDSAAYFCASSPRGFNQPQHFGDGTRLSIL.

The chain uses TRBV29-1 and TRBJ1-1, with D tentatively TRBD1 (6 bases). This CDR3 is 12 amino acids long. Germline V gene data show CDR1 as SQVTM and CDR2 as ANQGSEA. Trimming left V 5 bases short and J 7 bases short, with 14 bases between. CDR3 DNA sequence: TGCAGCGTTCCTAAGGGGGGGGATGAAGCTTTCTTT. Translated, it gives CSVPKGGDEAFF.

This clone was recorded at least ten times. The chain employs TRBV29-1 and TRBJ1-2, with 7 bases identical to TRBD1. The CDR3 has 15 amino acids. With 4 bases clipped from V and 0 bases from J, the junction kept 8 bases outside the gene matches. The germline gives CDR1 SQVTM, CDR2 ANQGSEA. The CDR3 nucleotides read TGCAGCGTTGTAGTGGGGACAGCCCCTAACTATGGCTACACCTTC. It is translated as CSVVVGTAPNYGYTF.

The rearrangement uses TRBV5-1 and TRBJ1-1; 11 bases are shared with TRBD1. Germline values: CDR1 SGHRS, CDR2 YFSETQ. V gave up 3 bases and J gave up 5 bases; unmatched junction bases: 9. The CDR3 runs 16 residues. The CDR3 loop is CASSSTIRDRGTEAFF. In DNA, the CDR3 is TGCGCCAGCAGCTCTACGATCCGGGACAGGGGGACTGAAGCTTTCTTT.